Described below is a single T cell receptor beta chain sequence and its context. Its antigen is as yet unknown. The sample originates from a study of cytomegalovirus exposure and HLA in healthy donors. Study overall: Researchers previously reported finding some 110 million unique TCR beta sequences from roughly 180 million T cells. Study-level results: Most of the TCR beta V segments (in an earlier analysis) were productive either about 87% or about 30% of the time. DRB1 had the most TCR associations and HLA-C the fewest, a later analysis found, with rates varying by HLA locus. Accurate HLA-A and HLA-B prediction from TCR beta sequences was reported for most subjects.

The PCR employed 60 Vbeta primers together with 13 Jbeta primers. Data came from immunoSEQ multiplex PCR; TCRdb stores just in-frame clones and leaves some out. The sample shows about 200,000 clones, more than 75% of them seen only once. This CDR3 comprises 18 residues. V shed 4 bases, J shed 3 bases, and the junction held 14 bases outside the gene matches. Germline V gene sequence: CDR1 SNHLY, CDR2 FYNNEI. The source material was PBMCs. The TCR was taken from a middle-aged woman in good health and CMV-seronegative. V is TRBV2 and J is TRBJ2-1; TRBD2 aligns across 8 bases. The CDR3 DNA is TGTGCCAGCAGTGCCCGAAGGATATCGGGAGGGGACTACAATGAGCAGTTCTTC. Amino acids: CASSARRISGGDYNEQFF.